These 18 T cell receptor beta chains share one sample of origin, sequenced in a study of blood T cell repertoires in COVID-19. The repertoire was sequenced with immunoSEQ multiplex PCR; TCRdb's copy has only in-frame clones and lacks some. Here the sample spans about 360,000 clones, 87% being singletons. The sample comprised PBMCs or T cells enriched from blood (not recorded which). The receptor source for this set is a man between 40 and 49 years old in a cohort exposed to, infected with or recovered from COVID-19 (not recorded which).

The CDR3 spells CAWSQYYGYTF. For the CDR3, the DNA is TGTGCCTGGAGTCAATACTATGGCTACACCTTC. The rearrangement joins TRBV30 to TRBJ1-2; D not certain. Germline loops: CDR1 GTSNPN, CDR2 SVGIG (reference sequence). The length of the CDR3 is 11 residues. The V gene lost 2 bases and the J gene lost 3 bases, with 4 bases spanning the gap.

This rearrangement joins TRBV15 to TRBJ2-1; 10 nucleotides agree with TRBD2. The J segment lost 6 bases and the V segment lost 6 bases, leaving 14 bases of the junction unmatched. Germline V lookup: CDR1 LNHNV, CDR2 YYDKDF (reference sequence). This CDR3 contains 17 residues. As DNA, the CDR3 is TGTGCCACCAGGCTCAGGGTATCACCTAGCGGGAGCAATGAGCAGTTCTTC. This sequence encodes CATRLRVSPSGSNEQFF.

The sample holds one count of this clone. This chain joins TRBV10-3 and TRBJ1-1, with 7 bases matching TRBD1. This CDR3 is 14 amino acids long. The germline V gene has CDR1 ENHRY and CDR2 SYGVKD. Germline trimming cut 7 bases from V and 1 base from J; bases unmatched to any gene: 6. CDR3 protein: CAITYGQENTEAFF. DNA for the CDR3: TGTGCCATCACCTACGGACAGGAGAACACTGAAGCTTTCTTT.

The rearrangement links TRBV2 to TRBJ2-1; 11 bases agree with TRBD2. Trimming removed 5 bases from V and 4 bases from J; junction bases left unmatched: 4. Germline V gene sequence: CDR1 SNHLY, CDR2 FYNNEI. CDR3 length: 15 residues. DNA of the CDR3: TGTGCCAGCAGTTGGGGACTAGCGGTGTACAATGAGCAGTTCTTC. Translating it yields CASSWGLAVYNEQFF.

The CDR3: CASTAGGNQPQHF. In nucleotides, the CDR3 is TGTGCCAGCACCGCAGGGGGCAATCAGCCCCAGCATTTT. The rearrangement links TRBV5-5 to TRBJ1-5, with D maybe TRBD1 (6 bases). The CDR3 is 13 residues long. Between the trimmed V and J ends, which lost 6 bases and 2 bases, there was a span of 9 bases. Germline CDR1 and CDR2: SGHKS and YYEKEE (reference sequence).

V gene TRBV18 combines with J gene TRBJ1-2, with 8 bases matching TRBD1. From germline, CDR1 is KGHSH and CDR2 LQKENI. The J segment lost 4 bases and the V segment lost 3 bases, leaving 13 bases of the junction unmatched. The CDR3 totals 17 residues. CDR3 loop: CASSPPGRTGFSYGYTF. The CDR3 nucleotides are TGTGCCAGCTCACCGCCGGGCAGGACAGGGTTCTCCTATGGCTACACCTTC. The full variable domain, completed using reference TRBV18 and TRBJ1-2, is NAGVMQNPRHLVRRRGQEARLRCSPMKGHSHVYWYRQLPEEGLKFMVYLQKENIIDESGMPKERFSAEFPKEGPSILRIQQVVRGDSAAYFCASSPPGRTGFSYGYTFGSGTRLTVV.

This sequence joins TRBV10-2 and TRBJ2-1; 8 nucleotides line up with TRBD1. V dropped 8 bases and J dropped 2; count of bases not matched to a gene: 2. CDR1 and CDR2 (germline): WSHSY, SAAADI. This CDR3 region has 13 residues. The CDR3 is CASRTGTYNEQFF. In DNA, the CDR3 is TGCGCCAGCCGGACAGGGACCTACAATGAGCAGTTCTTC.

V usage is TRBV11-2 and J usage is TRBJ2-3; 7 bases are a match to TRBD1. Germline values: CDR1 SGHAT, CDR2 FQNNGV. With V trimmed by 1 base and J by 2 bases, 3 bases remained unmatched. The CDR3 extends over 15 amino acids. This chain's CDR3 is CASSLVGQITDTQYF. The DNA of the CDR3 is TGTGCCAGCAGCTTAGTGGGACAGATCACAGATACGCAGTATTTT.

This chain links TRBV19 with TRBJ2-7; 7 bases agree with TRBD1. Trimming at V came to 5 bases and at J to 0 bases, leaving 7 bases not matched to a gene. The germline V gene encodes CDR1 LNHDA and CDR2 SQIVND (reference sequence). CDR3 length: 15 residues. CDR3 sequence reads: CASSQTDRSSYEQYF. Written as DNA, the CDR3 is TGTGCCAGTAGTCAAACGGACAGGAGCTCCTACGAGCAGTACTTC.

The DNA for the CDR3 is TGTGCCAGCGGACAGGGTACATACGAGCAGTACTTC. It is translated as CASGQGTYEQYF. The rearrangement joins TRBV2 to TRBJ2-7; 8 bases match TRBD1. This CDR3 has 12 amino acids. The V and J ends lost 8 bases and 4 bases, in that order; junction bases with no gene match: 4. From germline, CDR1 is SNHLY and CDR2 FYNNEI.

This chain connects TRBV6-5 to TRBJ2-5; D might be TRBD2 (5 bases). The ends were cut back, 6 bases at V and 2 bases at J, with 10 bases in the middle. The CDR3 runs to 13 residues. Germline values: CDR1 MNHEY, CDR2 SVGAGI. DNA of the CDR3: TGTGCCAGCAGCGGGGTCCGTCAAGAGACCCAGTACTTC. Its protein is CASSGVRQETQYF.

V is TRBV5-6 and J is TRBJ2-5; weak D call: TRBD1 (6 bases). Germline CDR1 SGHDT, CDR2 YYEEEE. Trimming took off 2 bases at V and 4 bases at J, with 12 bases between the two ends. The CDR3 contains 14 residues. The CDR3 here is CASSFSGAGETQYF. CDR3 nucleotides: TGTGCCAGCAGCTTTTCAGGGGCTGGAGAGACCCAGTACTTC.

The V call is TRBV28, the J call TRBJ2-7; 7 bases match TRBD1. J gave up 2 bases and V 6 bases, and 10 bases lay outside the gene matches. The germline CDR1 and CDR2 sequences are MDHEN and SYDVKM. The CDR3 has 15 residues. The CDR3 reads CASRLERGGAYEQYF. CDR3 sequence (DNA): TGTGCCAGCAGACTAGAGAGAGGGGGCGCCTACGAGCAGTACTTC.

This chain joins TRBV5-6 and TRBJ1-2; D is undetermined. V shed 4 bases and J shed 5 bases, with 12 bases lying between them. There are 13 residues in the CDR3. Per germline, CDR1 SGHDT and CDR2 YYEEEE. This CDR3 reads CASSPQMLYGYTF. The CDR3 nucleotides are TGTGCCAGCAGCCCTCAGATGCTTTATGGCTACACCTTC.

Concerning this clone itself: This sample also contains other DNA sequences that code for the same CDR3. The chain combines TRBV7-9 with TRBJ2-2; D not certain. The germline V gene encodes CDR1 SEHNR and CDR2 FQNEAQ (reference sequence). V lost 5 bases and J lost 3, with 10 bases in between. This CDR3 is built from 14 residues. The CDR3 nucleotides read TGTGCCAGCAGCCCCATCCGGGACACCGGGGAGCTGTTTTTT. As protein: CASSPIRDTGELFF.

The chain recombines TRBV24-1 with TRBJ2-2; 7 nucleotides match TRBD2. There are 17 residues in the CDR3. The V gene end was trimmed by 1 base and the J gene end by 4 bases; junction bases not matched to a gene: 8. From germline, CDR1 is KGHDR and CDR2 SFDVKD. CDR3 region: CATSDFKGGSGTGELFF. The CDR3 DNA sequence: TGTGCCACCAGTGATTTTAAGGGAGGGTCGGGCACCGGGGAGCTGTTTTTT.

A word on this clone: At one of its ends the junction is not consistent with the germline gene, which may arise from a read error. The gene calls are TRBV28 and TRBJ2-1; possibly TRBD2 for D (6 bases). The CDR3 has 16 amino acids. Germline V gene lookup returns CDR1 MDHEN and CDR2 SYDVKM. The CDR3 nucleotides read TGTGCAAGCAAAACGGGCGGGACCAGCTCCTACAATGAGCAGTTCTTC. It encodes CASKTGGTSSYNEQFF.

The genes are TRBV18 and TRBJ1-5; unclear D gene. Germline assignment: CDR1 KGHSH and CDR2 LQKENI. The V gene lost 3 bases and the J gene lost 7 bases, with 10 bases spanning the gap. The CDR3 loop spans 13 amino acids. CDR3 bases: TGTGCCAGCTCACCGGAGGGAAAGCAGCCCCAGCATTTT. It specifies CASSPEGKQPQHF.